These 20 T cell receptor beta chains were all obtained from the same sample, sequenced in a study of blood T cell repertoires in COVID-19. Data came from immunoSEQ multiplex PCR; TCRdb stores just in-frame clones and leaves some out. Among some 270,000 clones listed, roughly 90% were seen once. The specimen sequenced was PBMCs or T cells enriched from blood (not recorded which). All receptors derive from a middle-aged man who had been exposed to COVID-19.

This chain connects TRBV28 to TRBJ1-2; D unresolved. In germline, CDR1 is MDHEN, CDR2 SYDVKM. The CDR3 covers 14 residues. Trimming removed 6 bases from V and 2 bases from J, with 13 bases in between. CDR3 DNA: TGTGCCAGCAGCTCGAAACCAGGAAACTATGGCTACACCTTC. Residues: CASSSKPGNYGYTF.

This sequence joins TRBV19 and TRBJ2-3, with D possibly matching TRBD1 (6 bases). CDR3 size: 16 residues. Germline lookup yields CDR1 LNHDA and CDR2 SQIVND (reference sequence). V dropped 2 bases and J dropped 2 bases, with 14 bases sitting between them. The CDR3 DNA reads as TGTGCCAGTAGTATACAGGGGCTACCGGACACAGATACGCAGTATTTT. The encoded protein is CASSIQGLPDTDTQYF. The entire variable domain, with the rest obtained from reference TRBV19 and TRBJ2-3, is as follows: DGGITQSPKYLFRKEGQNVTLSCEQNLNHDAMYWYRQDPGQGLRLIYYSQIVNDFQKGDIAEGYSVSREKKESFPLTVTSAQKNPTAFYLCASSIQGLPDTDTQYFGPGTRLTVL.

V gene TRBV28 combines with J gene TRBJ2-5; the match to TRBD1 covers 11 bases. The germline V gene encodes CDR1 MDHEN and CDR2 SYDVKM. V was clipped by 4 bases and J by 4 bases; unmatched bases: 14. This CDR3 spans 18 amino acids. CDR3 nucleotide sequence: TGTGCCAGCAGTTCGGGAATCGGACAGGGGGCGCTAGGAGAGACCCAGTACTTC. The encoded protein is CASSSGIGQGALGETQYF.

The chain combines TRBV6-5 with TRBJ2-4, with D maybe TRBD2 (5 bases). Trimming removed 7 bases from V and 6 bases from J, with 13 bases in between. Germline loops: CDR1 MNHEY, CDR2 SVGAGI. The CDR3 spans 13 residues. The CDR3 DNA reads TGTGCCAGCAATTCCCGGGGTACAAACATTCAGTACTTC. Protein product: CASNSRGTNIQYF.

This CDR3 is CASSLDLVSGDRGDEKLFF. The CDR3 DNA follows: TGCGCCAGCAGCTTGGATTTAGTCAGTGGGGACAGGGGAGACGAAAAACTGTTTTTT. This chain joins TRBV5-1 and TRBJ1-4; 10 nucleotides align to TRBD1. The CDR3 covers 19 residues. The germline CDR1 and CDR2 sequences are SGHRS and YFSETQ. Germline trimming cut 0 bases from V and 8 bases from J; bases unmatched to any gene: 16.

This clone appeared a few times. The chain employs TRBV7-3 and TRBJ2-5; 7 bases fit TRBD2. Trimming cost V 6 bases and J 4 bases; bases outside gene matches: 11. CDR1 SGHTA and CDR2 FQGTGA come from the germline V gene. This CDR3 is built from 15 residues. Here the CDR3 DNA reads TGTGCCAGCAGACGAAGCGGGGCTAGCGGAGAGACCCAGTACTTC. Translation gives CASRRSGASGETQYF.

V gene TRBV27 combines with J gene TRBJ1-5, with unresolved D. Germline assignment: CDR1 MNHEY and CDR2 SMNVEV (reference sequence). The CDR3 loop spans 12 amino acids. Trimming left V 4 bases short and J 11 bases short, with 12 bases between. The CDR3 coding sequence is TGTGCCAGCAGTTCTTCCGGGGAGACCCAGCATTTT. As protein: CASSSSGETQHF.

J is TRBJ2-4 and V is TRBV5-4, with D perhaps TRBD1 (5 bases). The CDR3 has 15 amino acids. V dropped 0 bases and J dropped 0 bases, with 7 bases sitting between them. Looked up from germline, CDR1 is SGHNT and CDR2 is YYREEE (reference sequence). The CDR3 protein is CASSLEGVAKNIQYF. CDR3 DNA: TGTGCCAGCAGCTTGGAAGGGGTAGCCAAAAACATTCAGTACTTC.

The chain recombines TRBV9 with TRBJ1-4; 11 bases align to TRBD1. V lost 0 bases to trimming and J lost 7 bases; unmatched junction nucleotides: 2. Germline CDR1 and CDR2: SGDLS and YYNGEE. The CDR3 has 15 residues. The CDR3 protein is CASSVEGQGVEKLFF. The CDR3 coding sequence is TGTGCCAGCAGCGTAGAGGGACAGGGGGTTGAAAAACTGTTTTTT.

The J gene is TRBJ1-5, the V gene TRBV12-3 or TRBV12-4; D is undetermined. Between the trimmed V and J ends, which lost 7 bases and 6 bases, there was a span of 13 bases. The CDR3 loop spans 13 amino acids. CDR3 sequence reads: CASIRGDGQPQHF. The CDR3 region has the DNA TGTGCCAGCATCCGGGGAGACGGTCAGCCCCAGCATTTT.

This chain connects TRBV7-2 to TRBJ2-7, with 8 bases fitting TRBD2. The V segment lost 0 bases and the J segment 3 bases; nucleotides outside the gene matches: 1. CDR3 length: 14 amino acids. The germline CDR1 and CDR2 sequences are SGHTA and FQGNSA. This CDR3 is CASSLATSGYEQYF. In nucleotides, the CDR3 is TGTGCCAGCAGCTTAGCCACTAGCGGCTACGAGCAGTACTTC. The full variable domain, rest sourced from reference TRBV7-2 and TRBJ2-7, is GAGVSQSPSNKVTEKGKDVELRCDPISGHTALYWYRQSLGQGLEFLIYFQGNSAPDKSGLPSDRFSAERTGGSVSTLTIQRTQQEDSAVYLCASSLATSGYEQYFGPGTRLTVT.

The V call is TRBV7-8, the J call TRBJ2-7, with 7 bases matching TRBD1. CDR1 is SGHVS and CDR2 is FQNEAQ in the germline V gene. The V segment lost 5 bases and the J segment 3 bases; nucleotides outside the gene matches: 1. The CDR3 length is 12 residues. Here the CDR3 reads CASSGDSYEQYF. CDR3 bases: TGTGCCAGCAGCGGGGACAGCTACGAGCAGTACTTC.

The gene calls are TRBV3-1 (or the pseudogene TRBV3-2) and TRBJ1-2, with D possibly TRBD1 on 5 matching bases. The CDR3 is 14 amino acids. Between the trimmed V and J ends, which lost 1 base and 4 bases, there was a span of 10 bases. CDR1 is LGHDT, CDR2 YNNKEL, per germline (reference sequence). The CDR3 DNA sequence: TGTGCCAGCAGCCAAGCGGGGGATCTCTATGGCTACACCTTC. It is translated as CASSQAGDLYGYTF.

This clone was seen a handful of times. V gene TRBV28 combines with J gene TRBJ1-2; 8 bases line up with TRBD1. Trimming at V came to 4 bases and at J to 6 bases, leaving 7 bases not matched to a gene. CDR3 size: 14 residues. Germline CDR1 and CDR2: MDHEN and SYDVKM. The CDR3 DNA sequence: TGTGCCAGCAGTTGGGGACAGGTCGTTCATGGCTACACCTTC. Residues: CASSWGQVVHGYTF.

The chain links TRBV29-1 to TRBJ1-1; weak D call: TRBD1 (5 bases). Germline-derived CDR1 and CDR2 are SQVTM and ANQGSEA. The CDR3 has 13 amino acids. The ends were cut back, 2 bases at V and 4 bases at J, with 11 bases in the middle. The CDR3 here is CSVEFDSGTEAFF. The CDR3 DNA reads as TGCAGCGTTGAATTTGACAGTGGCACTGAAGCTTTCTTT. Complete variable domain (other parts from reference TRBV29-1 and TRBJ1-1): SAVISQKPSRDICQRGTSLTIQCQVDSQVTMMFWYRQQPGQSLTLIATANQGSEATYESGFVIDKFPISRPNLTFSTLTVSNMSPEDSSIYLCSVEFDSGTEAFFGQGTRLTVV.

This clone appeared once. The V gene is TRBV4-1, the J gene TRBJ1-4, with D unresolved. The CDR3 has 16 amino acids. Germline V gene lookup returns CDR1 MGHRA and CDR2 YSYEKL. With 0 bases removed from V and 2 bases from J, the gap between germline ends came to 10 bases. CDR3 nucleotide sequence: TGCGCCAGCAGCCAAGAAGGAGCGGTCACTAATGAAAAACTGTTTTTT. It yields the protein CASSQEGAVTNEKLFF.

This clone was observed once. The J gene is TRBJ1-3, the V gene TRBV18; tentative D call: TRBD1 (5 bases). Germline CDR1 is KGHSH and CDR2 is LQKENI. This CDR3 has 15 residues. V lost 5 bases, J lost 3 bases, and 14 bases lay in between. CDR3 in DNA: TGTGCCAGCTCAACCTTAGACAGCCATGGAAACACCATATATTTT. This codes for CASSTLDSHGNTIYF.

The chain's CDR3 is CATSESTGGYSNQPQHF. The DNA for the CDR3 is TGTGCCACCAGTGAATCGACAGGGGGCTATAGCAATCAGCCCCAGCATTTT. The chain combines TRBV24-1 with TRBJ1-5; 10 nucleotides line up with TRBD1. The V gene's germline CDR1 is KGHDR and CDR2 SFDVKD. The CDR3 totals 17 residues. With 4 bases clipped from V and 0 bases from J, the junction kept 5 bases outside the gene matches.

The chain employs TRBV5-6 and TRBJ1-6; the D gene is possibly TRBD1 (6 bases). This CDR3 has 15 amino acids. In germline, CDR1 is SGHDT, CDR2 YYEEEE. Trimming removed 4 bases from V and 8 bases from J, with 16 bases in between. The CDR3, as DNA: TGTGCCAGCAGCACGAATCAGGGGTTGGATTCACCCCTCCACTTT. Protein sequence: CASSTNQGLDSPLHF.

DNA of the CDR3: TGCGCCAGCAGCTTGGCCGCCGGGCCGGGGACTGAAGCTTTCTTT. Its translation: CASSLAAGPGTEAFF. This rearrangement joins TRBV5-1 to TRBJ1-1; D unresolved. The germline V gene encodes CDR1 SGHRS and CDR2 YFSETQ. V gave up 0 bases and J gave up 5 bases, with 14 bases separating them. The CDR3 is 15 residues long.